This T cell receptor beta chain emerged from a study of prognosis after radiotherapy for stage I lung cancer. Background on the study: Therapy that ran concurrently with stereotactic body radiotherapy was given to no patient.

There are 15 residues in the CDR3. CDR1 is SGHVS, CDR2 FNYEAQ, per germline. Study-level findings and limits: Metastatic and non-metastatic patients reportedly diverged in TRBV and TRBJ gene usage.

Template was genomic DNA; TCR beta CDR3 amplified in two multiplex PCR rounds. TRBV and TRBJ genes each had their own specific primers in first-round PCR. A single record per CDR3 protein comes from TCRdb applying MiXCR to the multiplex PCR reads. This table has 50,000 to 75,000 distinct CDR3 sequences, about 26% appearing once. Regarding this clonotype: Its target is not known. A clone one base away is much larger, so this may be a read error.

The chain carries TRBV7-6 and TRBJ2-5; 7 bases match TRBD2. This receptor was taken from a donor aged 50 or older with non-small cell lung cancer. Sequences were derived from PBMCs, sampled before or after stereotactic body radiation therapy (not recorded which). The CDR3 region is CARSLGTTSSETQYF. DNA for the CDR3: TGTGCCAGAAGCTTAGGGACTACCTCCTCGGAGACCCAGTACTTC.